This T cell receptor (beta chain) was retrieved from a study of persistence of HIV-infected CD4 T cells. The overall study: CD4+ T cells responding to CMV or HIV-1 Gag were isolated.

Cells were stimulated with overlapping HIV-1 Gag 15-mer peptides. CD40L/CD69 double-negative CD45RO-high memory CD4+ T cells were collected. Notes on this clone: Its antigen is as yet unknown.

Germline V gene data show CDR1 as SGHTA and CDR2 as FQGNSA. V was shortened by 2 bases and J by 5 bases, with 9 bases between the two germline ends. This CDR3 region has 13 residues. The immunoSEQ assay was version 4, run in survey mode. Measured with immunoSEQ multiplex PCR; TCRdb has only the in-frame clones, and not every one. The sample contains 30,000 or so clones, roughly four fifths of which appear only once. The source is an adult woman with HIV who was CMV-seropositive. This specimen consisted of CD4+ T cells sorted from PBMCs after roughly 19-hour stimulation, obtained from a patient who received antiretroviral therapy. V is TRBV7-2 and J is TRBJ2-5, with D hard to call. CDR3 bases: TGTGCCAGCAGCTTACAAGGGCCGGAGACCCAGTACTTC. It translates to CASSLQGPETQYF.